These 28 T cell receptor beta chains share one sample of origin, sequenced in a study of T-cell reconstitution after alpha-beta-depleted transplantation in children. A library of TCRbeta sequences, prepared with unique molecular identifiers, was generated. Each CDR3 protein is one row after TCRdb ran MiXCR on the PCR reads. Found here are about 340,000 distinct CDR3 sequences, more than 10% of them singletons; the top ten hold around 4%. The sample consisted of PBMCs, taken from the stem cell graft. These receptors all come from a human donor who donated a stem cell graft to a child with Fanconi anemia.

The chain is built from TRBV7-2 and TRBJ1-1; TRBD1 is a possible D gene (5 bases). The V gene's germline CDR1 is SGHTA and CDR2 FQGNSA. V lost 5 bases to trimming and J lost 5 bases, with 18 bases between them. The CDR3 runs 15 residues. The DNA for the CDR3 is TGTGCCAGCAGCCCGCTATCTAGCGGGGGGACTGAAGCTTTCTTT. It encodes CASSPLSSGGTEAFF.

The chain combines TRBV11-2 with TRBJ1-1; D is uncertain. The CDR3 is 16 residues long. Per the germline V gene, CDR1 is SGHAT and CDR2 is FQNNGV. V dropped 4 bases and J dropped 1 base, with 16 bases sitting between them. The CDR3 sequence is CASSSLPGRANTEAFF. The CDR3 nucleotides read TGTGCCAGCAGCTCCCTCCCGGGGAGGGCGAACACTGAAGCTTTCTTT.

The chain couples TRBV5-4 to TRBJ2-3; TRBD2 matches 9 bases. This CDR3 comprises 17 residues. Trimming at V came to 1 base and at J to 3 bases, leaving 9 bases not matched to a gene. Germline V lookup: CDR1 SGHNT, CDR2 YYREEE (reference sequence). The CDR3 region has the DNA TGTGCCAGCAGCTTGAAGTCCGCGGGGGGGGCGACAGATACGCAGTATTTT. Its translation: CASSLKSAGGATDTQYF.

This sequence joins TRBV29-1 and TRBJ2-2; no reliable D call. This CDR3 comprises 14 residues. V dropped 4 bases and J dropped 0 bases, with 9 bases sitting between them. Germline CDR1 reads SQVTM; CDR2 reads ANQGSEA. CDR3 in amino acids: CSVGSGPNTGELFF. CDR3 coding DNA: TGCAGCGTTGGGTCAGGACCGAACACCGGGGAGCTGTTTTTT.

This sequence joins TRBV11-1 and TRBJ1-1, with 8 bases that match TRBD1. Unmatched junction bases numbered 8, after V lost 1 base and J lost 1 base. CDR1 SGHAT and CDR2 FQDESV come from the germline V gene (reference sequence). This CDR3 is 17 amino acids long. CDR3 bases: TGTGCCAGCAGCTTAGGTGGCAGGGGGCGAGGGAACACTGAAGCTTTCTTT. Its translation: CASSLGGRGRGNTEAFF.

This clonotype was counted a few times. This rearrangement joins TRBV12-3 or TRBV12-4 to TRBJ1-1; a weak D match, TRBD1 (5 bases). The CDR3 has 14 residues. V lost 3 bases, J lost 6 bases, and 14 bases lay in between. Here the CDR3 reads CASSLQGWKAEAFF. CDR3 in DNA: TGTGCCAGCAGTTTGCAGGGATGGAAGGCTGAAGCTTTCTTT.

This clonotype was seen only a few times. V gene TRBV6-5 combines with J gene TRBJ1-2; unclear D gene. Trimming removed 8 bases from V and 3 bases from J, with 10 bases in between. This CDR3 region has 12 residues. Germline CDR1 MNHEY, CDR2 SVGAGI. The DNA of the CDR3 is TGTGCCAGCGGGTCGGGTCACTATGGCTACACCTTC. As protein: CASGSGHYGYTF.

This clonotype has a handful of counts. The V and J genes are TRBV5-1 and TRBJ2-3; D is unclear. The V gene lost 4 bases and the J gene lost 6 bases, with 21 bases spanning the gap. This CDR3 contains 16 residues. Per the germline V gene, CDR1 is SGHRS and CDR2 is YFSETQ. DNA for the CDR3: TGCGCCAGCAGCCTGGAAAACTGGGCCTCCGTTGATACGCAGTATTTT. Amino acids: CASSLENWASVDTQYF.

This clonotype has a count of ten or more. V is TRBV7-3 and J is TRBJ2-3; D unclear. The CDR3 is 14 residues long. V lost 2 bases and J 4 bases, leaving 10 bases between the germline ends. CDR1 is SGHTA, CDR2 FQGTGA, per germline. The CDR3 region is CASSLSPTADTQYF. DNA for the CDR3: TGTGCCAGCAGCTTATCCCCTACGGCAGATACGCAGTATTTT.

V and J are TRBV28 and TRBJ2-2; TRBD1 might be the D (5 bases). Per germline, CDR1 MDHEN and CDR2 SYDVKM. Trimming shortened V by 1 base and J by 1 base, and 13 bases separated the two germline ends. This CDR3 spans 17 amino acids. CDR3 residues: CASSLFQIQGNTGELFF. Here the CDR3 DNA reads TGTGCCAGCAGTTTATTCCAAATCCAGGGGAACACCGGGGAGCTGTTTTTT.

CDR3 in DNA: TGCGCCAGCAGCGCGGGACACCTTATGAACACTGAAGCTTTCTTT. Its translation: CASSAGHLMNTEAFF. This sequence joins TRBV5-1 and TRBJ1-1, with a possible D match to TRBD1 (6 bases). Trimming stripped 4 bases from V and 0 bases from J, with 13 bases between. The CDR3 covers 15 residues. The germline V gene has CDR1 SGHRS and CDR2 YFSETQ.

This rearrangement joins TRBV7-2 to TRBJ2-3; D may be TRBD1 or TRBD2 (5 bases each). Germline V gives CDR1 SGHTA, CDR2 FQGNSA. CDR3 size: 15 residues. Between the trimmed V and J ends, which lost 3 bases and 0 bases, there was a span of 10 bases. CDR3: CASSLGTASTDTQYF. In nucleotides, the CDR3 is TGTGCCAGCAGCTTGGGGACGGCTAGCACAGATACGCAGTATTTT.

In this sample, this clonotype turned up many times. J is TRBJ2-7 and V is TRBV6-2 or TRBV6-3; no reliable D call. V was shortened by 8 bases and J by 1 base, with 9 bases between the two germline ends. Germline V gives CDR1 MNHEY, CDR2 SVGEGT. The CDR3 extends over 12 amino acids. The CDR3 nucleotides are TGTGCCAGCTCCCGGGCGTCCTACGAGCAGTACTTC. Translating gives CASSRASYEQYF.

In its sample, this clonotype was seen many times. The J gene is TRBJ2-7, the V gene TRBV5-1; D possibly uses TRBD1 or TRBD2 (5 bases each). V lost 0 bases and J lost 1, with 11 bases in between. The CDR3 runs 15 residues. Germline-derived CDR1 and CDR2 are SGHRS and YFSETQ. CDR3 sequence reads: CASSLGGPGSYEQYF. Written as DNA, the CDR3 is TGCGCCAGCAGCTTGGGGGGACCGGGATCCTACGAGCAGTACTTC.

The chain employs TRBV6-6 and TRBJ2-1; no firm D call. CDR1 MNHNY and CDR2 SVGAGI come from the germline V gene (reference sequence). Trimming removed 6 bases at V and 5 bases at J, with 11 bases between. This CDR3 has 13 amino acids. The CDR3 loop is CASRRTPDNEQFF. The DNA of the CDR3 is TGTGCCAGCAGGAGAACTCCGGACAATGAGCAGTTCTTC.

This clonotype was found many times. CDR3 loop: CATKTLTEAFF. The CDR3 DNA is TGTGCCACCAAGACATTGACTGAAGCTTTCTTT. The J gene is TRBJ1-1, the V gene TRBV10-3, with unresolved D. The CDR3 contains 11 residues. Germline CDR1 ENHRY, CDR2 SYGVKD. V lost 10 bases and J 5 bases, leaving 11 bases between the germline ends.

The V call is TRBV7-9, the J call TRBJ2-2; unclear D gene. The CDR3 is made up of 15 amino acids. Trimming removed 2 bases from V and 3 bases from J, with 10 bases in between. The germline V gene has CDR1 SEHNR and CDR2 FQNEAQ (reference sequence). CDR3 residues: CASSLSLPDTGELFF. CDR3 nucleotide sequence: TGTGCCAGCAGCTTAAGTCTCCCGGACACCGGGGAGCTGTTTTTT.

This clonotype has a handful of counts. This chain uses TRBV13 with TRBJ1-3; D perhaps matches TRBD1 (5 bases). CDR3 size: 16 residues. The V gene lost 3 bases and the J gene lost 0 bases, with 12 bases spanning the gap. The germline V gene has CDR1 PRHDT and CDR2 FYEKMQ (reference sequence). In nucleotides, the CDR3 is TGTGCCAGCAGCTTCCTCAGAGGGGACTCTGGAAACACCATATATTTT. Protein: CASSFLRGDSGNTIYF.

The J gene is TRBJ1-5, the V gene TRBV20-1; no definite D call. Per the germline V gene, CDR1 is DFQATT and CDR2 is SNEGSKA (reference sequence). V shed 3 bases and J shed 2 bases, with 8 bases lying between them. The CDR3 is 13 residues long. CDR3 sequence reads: CSASLIGNQPQHF. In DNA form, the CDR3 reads TGCAGTGCTAGCCTCATTGGCAATCAGCCCCAGCATTTT.

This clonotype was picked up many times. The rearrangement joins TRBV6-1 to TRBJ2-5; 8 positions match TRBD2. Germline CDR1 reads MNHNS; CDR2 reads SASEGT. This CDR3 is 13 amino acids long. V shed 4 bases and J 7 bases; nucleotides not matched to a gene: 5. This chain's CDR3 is CASSAGTRGTQYF. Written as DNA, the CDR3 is TGTGCCAGCAGTGCCGGGACTAGGGGGACCCAGTACTTC.

The chain's CDR3 is CASSLRTVSAGELFF. In nucleotides, the CDR3 is TGCGCCAGCAGCCTGAGGACGGTTTCCGCCGGGGAGCTGTTTTTT. The rearrangement links TRBV5-1 to TRBJ2-2; D not certain. Trimming stripped 4 bases from V and 6 bases from J, with 16 bases between. The CDR3 consists of 15 residues. Per germline, CDR1 SGHRS and CDR2 YFSETQ.

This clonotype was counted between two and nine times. CDR3 protein: CASSVGQGRTYEQYF. CDR3 nucleotide sequence: TGTGCCAGCAGCGTGGGACAGGGGAGGACCTACGAGCAGTACTTC. The chain uses TRBV9 and TRBJ2-7, with 10 positions matching TRBD1. Germline trimming cut 2 bases from V and 2 bases from J; bases unmatched to any gene: 4. The CDR3 runs 15 residues. Germline CDR1 SGDLS, CDR2 YYNGEE. Together with reference TRBV9 and TRBJ2-7, the CDR3 gives the full variable domain: DSGVTQTPKHLITATGQRVTLRCSPRSGDLSVYWYQQSLDQGLQFLIQYYNGEERAKGNILERFSAQQFPDLHSELNLSSLELGDSALYFCASSVGQGRTYEQYFGPGTRLTVT.

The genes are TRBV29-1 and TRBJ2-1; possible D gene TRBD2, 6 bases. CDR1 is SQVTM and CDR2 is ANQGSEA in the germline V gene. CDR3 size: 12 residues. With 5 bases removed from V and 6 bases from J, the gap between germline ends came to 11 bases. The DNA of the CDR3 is TGCAGCGTTACAATTAGCGGCAATGAGCAGTTCTTC. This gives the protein CSVTISGNEQFF.

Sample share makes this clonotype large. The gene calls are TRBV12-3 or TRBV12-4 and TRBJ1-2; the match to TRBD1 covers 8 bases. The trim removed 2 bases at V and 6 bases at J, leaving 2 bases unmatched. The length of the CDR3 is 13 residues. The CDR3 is CASSLQGADGYTF. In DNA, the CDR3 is TGTGCCAGCAGTTTACAGGGGGCAGATGGCTACACCTTC.

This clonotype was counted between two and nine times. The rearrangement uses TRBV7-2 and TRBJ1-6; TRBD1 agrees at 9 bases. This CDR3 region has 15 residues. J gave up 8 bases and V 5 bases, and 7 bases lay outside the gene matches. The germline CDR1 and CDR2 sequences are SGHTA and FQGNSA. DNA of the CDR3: TGTGCCAGCAGCCAGCGGCGGACAGGGGATTCACCCCTCCACTTT. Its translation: CASSQRRTGDSPLHF.

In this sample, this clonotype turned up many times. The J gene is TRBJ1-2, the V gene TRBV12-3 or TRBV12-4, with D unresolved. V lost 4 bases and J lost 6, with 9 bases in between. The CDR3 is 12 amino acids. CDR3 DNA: TGTGCCAGCAGTTATTTTACGAATGGCTACACCTTC. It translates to CASSYFTNGYTF.

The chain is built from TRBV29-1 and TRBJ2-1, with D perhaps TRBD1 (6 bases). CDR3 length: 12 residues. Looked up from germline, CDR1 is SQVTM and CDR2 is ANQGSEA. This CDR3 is CTGQMNYNEQFF. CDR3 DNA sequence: TGCACCGGACAGATGAACTACAATGAGCAGTTCTTC.

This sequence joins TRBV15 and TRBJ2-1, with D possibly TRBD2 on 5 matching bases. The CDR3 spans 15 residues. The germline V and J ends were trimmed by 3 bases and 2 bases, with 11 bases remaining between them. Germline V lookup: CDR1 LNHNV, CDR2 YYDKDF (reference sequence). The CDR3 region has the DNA TGTGCCACCAGCAGTACTAGTTCCCCCTACAATGAGCAGTTCTTC. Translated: CATSSTSSPYNEQFF.